The source of this TCR beta chain is a study of shared clonotypes between healthy human individuals. Study-wide findings and caveats: All-four-donor shared clonotypes had higher generation probabilities than non-shared clonotypes did.

All the donors were Caucasian adults who lived in Nashville, Tennessee. The authors distributed each subset's genomic DNA evenly over several immunoSEQ plates. Profiled with immunoSEQ multiplex PCR; TCRdb holds only in-frame clones, not every one. The table has more than 2,000,000 clones, approximately 94% seen once. Unmatched junction bases numbered 5, after V lost 5 bases and J lost 5 bases. The germline CDR1 and CDR2 sequences are SGHTA and FQGNSA. This CDR3 spans 15 amino acids. Concerning this clone: The antigen remains undetermined.

The sequenced sample consisted of naive CD4+ T cells sorted from blood. Subset described: CD45RA+ positively selected. The genes are TRBV7-2 and TRBJ2-3; TRBD2 aligns across 12 bases. The sequence derives from a man between 18 and 29 years old in good health. The CDR3 DNA sequence: TGTGCCAGCAGCCCTAGCGGGGGGGCCAGAGATACGCAGTATTTT. Protein product: CASSPSGGARDTQYF.